Listed below are T cell receptor beta chains from one sample, sequenced in a study of blood T cell repertoires in COVID-19. Data came from immunoSEQ multiplex PCR; TCRdb stores just in-frame clones and leaves some out. The sample yields some 290,000 clones, 85% to 90% seen once. Input material: peripheral blood. The receptor set was obtained from a woman aged 25 to 39 with COVID-19, enrolled during active disease. CDR3s include the opening cysteine and the closing phenylalanine or tryptophan. A D gene is named only where the DNA matches it firmly. A row's size may be missing; if present it is once, few, many or a size class.

V gene: TRBV2
D gene: TRBD2
J gene: TRBJ2-7
clone size: -
CDR3 DNA: TGTGCCAGCGTGAGAGCGGGGGGTAGCTCCTACGAGCAGTACTTC
CDR3 protein: CASVRAGGSSYEQYF

V gene: TRBV5-1
D gene: -
J gene: TRBJ1-1
clone size: -
CDR3 DNA: TGCGCCAGCAGCTCTCCCGTTATGAACACTGAAGCTTTCTTT
CDR3 protein: CASSSPVMNTEAFF

V gene: TRBV7-8
D gene: -
J gene: TRBJ1-5
clone size: -
CDR3 DNA: TGTGCCAGCAGCTCGTCGGGACATCACCCCTATCAGCCCCAGCATTTT
CDR3 protein: CASSSSGHHPYQPQHF

V gene: TRBV5-1
D gene: TRBD2
J gene: TRBJ2-3
clone size: -
CDR3 DNA: TGCGCCAGCAGCTTGGGGCCCTGGCGGGGGGGCACAGATACGCAGTATTTT
CDR3 protein: CASSLGPWRGGTDTQYF

V gene: TRBV2
D gene: -
J gene: TRBJ2-7
clone size: once
CDR3 DNA: TGTGCCATCGGACAGATATCCTACGAGCAGTACTTC
CDR3 protein: CAIGQISYEQYF

V gene: TRBV13
D gene: -
J gene: TRBJ2-6
clone size: -
CDR3 DNA: TGTGCCAGCAGCCCAGGAGGGGTTACGAGCTCTGGGGCCAACGTCCTGACTTTC
CDR3 protein: CASSPGGVTSSGANVLTF

V gene: TRBV4-1
D gene: -
J gene: TRBJ1-5
clone size: -
CDR3 DNA: TGCGCCAGCAGCCCACTGCCCGCAAGGCCCCAGCATTTT
CDR3 protein: CASSPLPARPQHF

V gene: TRBV7-8
D gene: -
J gene: TRBJ1-2
clone size: -
CDR3 DNA: TGTGCCAGCAGTTCCCTGGCCTCTAGGGAGGGACTTGGCTACACCTTC
CDR3 protein: CASSSLASREGLGYTF

V gene: TRBV18
D gene: -
J gene: TRBJ2-7
clone size: -
CDR3 DNA: TGTGCCAGCTCCCGAATTGGAGGGGGCAACTTTCCTTTCGAGCAGTACTTC
CDR3 protein: CASSRIGGGNFPFEQYF

V gene: TRBV5-4
D gene: -
J gene: TRBJ1-3
clone size: -
CDR3 DNA: TGTGCCAGCAGCTTGGAGGGGACTGGAAACACCATATATTTT
CDR3 protein: CASSLEGTGNTIYF

V gene: TRBV27
D gene: TRBD2
J gene: TRBJ2-1
clone size: -
CDR3 DNA: TGTGCCAGCAGTGGGCTAGCGGGGGGACCATCCTACAATGAGCAGTTCTTC
CDR3 protein: CASSGLAGGPSYNEQFF

V gene: TRBV6-2/TRBV6-3
D gene: -
J gene: TRBJ2-3
clone size: -
CDR3 DNA: TGTGCCAGCAGTATAGCGGTTACTAGCACAGATACGCAGTATTTT
CDR3 protein: CASSIAVTSTDTQYF

V gene: TRBV5-8
D gene: -
J gene: TRBJ2-3
clone size: -
CDR3 DNA: TGTGCCAGCAGCTTTGGGGCGGTAGATACGCAGTATTTT
CDR3 protein: CASSFGAVDTQYF

V gene: TRBV6-1
D gene: TRBD1
J gene: TRBJ1-3
clone size: -
CDR3 DNA: TGTGCCAGCAGTGACAGGGGGCTTGGAAACACCATATATTTT
CDR3 protein: CASSDRGLGNTIYF

V gene: TRBV2
D gene: TRBD2
J gene: TRBJ2-1
clone size: -
CDR3 DNA: TGTGCCAGCAAAGCAGCGGGGGAGCTGGCCTACAATGAGCAGTTCTTC
CDR3 protein: CASKAAGELAYNEQFF

V gene: TRBV6-4
D gene: -
J gene: TRBJ2-1
clone size: -
CDR3 DNA: TGTGCCAGCAGTGTGGGGCCAAGCACAATCGGTGAGCAGTTCTTC
CDR3 protein: CASSVGPSTIGEQFF

V gene: TRBV7-2
D gene: TRBD2
J gene: TRBJ2-7
clone size: -
CDR3 DNA: TGTGCCAGCAGCTTACCACTAGCGGAGGAGCAGTACTTC
CDR3 protein: CASSLPLAEEQYF

V gene: TRBV11-2
D gene: -
J gene: TRBJ1-2
clone size: few
CDR3 DNA: TGTGCCAGCAGCTGGCGCGGGGGAGGCTACACCTTC
CDR3 protein: CASSWRGGGYTF

V gene: TRBV18
D gene: TRBD1
J gene: TRBJ2-1
clone size: -
CDR3 DNA: TGTGCCAGCTCACCGACGGGACAGGGCTACAATGAGCAGTTCTTC
CDR3 protein: CASSPTGQGYNEQFF

V gene: TRBV7-2
D gene: -
J gene: TRBJ1-5
clone size: -
CDR3 DNA: TGTGCCAGCAGCAGGGGCGGACACCTCAATCAGCCCCAGCATTTT
CDR3 protein: CASSRGGHLNQPQHF

V gene: TRBV7-6
D gene: TRBD1
J gene: TRBJ2-6
clone size: once
CDR3 DNA: TGTGCCAGCAGCGCCCGGACAGGGGGCGCGGCTGGGGCCAACGTCCTGACTTTC
CDR3 protein: CASSARTGGAAGANVLTF

V gene: TRBV4-2
D gene: TRBD1
J gene: TRBJ1-5
clone size: -
CDR3 DNA: TGTGCCAGCGGTTGGACAGGTAGCAATCAGCCCCAGCATTTT
CDR3 protein: CASGWTGSNQPQHF

V gene: TRBV29-1
D gene: TRBD1
J gene: TRBJ2-1
clone size: -
CDR3 DNA: TGCAGCGCCGGACAGGCGATATACAATGAGCAGTTCTTC
CDR3 protein: CSAGQAIYNEQFF

V gene: TRBV19
D gene: TRBD1
J gene: TRBJ1-4
clone size: few
CDR3 DNA: TGTGCCAGTAGTATGGCGGCAGGGGGTAATGAAAAACTGTTTTTT
CDR3 protein: CASSMAAGGNEKLFF

V gene: TRBV5-8
D gene: TRBD1
J gene: TRBJ2-7
clone size: -
CDR3 DNA: TGTGCCAGCAGACGGACAGGGAGTGACGAGCAGTACTTC
CDR3 protein: CASRRTGSDEQYF

V gene: TRBV7-9
D gene: -
J gene: TRBJ2-5
clone size: once
CDR3 DNA: TGTGCCACTGCTCCGACGGGACAAGAGACCCAGTACTTC
CDR3 protein: CATAPTGQETQYF

V gene: TRBV2
D gene: -
J gene: TRBJ1-5
clone size: -
CDR3 DNA: TGTGCCAGCAGCTATACGAGGAGATCCTCCCAGCCCCAGCATTTT
CDR3 protein: CASSYTRRSSQPQHF

V gene: TRBV19
D gene: TRBD2
J gene: TRBJ2-7
clone size: -
CDR3 DNA: TGTGCCAGTAGTATAGATCCAGGACTAGCGATCTCCGAGCAGTACTTC
CDR3 protein: CASSIDPGLAISEQYF